This TCR beta chain came from a study of beta chain features in type 1 diabetes. Points from the study as a whole: All four CD4+ subsets from Type 1 diabetes patients carried moderately but significantly shorter TCRB CDR3s. Since sequencing was performed on cDNA, cells with high TCR expression could be over-represented. When VDJ junctions were examined, type 1 diabetes patients showed fewer insertions and more deletions.

Sorting based on CD45RO/CCR7/CD25/CD127/CD95/CD27 separated CD4+ naive, central memory, regulatory and stem cell-like memory cells. In germline, CDR1 is LGHNT, CDR2 FRNRAP. Trimming removed 4 bases from V and 2 bases from J; junction bases left unmatched: 7. The CDR3 spans 15 residues. Every isolated RNA sample was fully reverse transcribed, so sequencing captured expressed TCRB transcripts. Sequencing used immunoSEQ multiplex PCR; TCRdb keeps in-frame clones, though not all of them. The table lists around 650,000 clones, roughly an eighth of them singletons. Details on this clone: The antigen is not known.

The chain combines TRBV12-5 with TRBJ2-5; 7 nucleotides line up with TRBD1. The source of this sequence is a man aged 30-40 years with type 1 diabetes. Source material: naive CD4+ T cells from blood. This CDR3 reads CASGSLTGYQETQYF. The DNA of the CDR3 is TGTGCTAGTGGTTCGTTGACAGGGTATCAAGAGACCCAGTACTTC.